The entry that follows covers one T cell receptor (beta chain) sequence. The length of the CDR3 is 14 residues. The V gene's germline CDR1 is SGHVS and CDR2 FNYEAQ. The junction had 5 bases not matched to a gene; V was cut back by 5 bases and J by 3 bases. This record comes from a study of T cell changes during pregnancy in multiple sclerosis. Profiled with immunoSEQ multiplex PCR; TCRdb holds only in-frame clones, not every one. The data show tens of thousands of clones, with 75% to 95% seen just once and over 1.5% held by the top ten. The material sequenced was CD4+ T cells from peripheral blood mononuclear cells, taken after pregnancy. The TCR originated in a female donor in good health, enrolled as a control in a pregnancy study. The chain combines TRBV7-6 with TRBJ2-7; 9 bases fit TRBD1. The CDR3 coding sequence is TGTGCCAGCAGCAAACAGGGGGCCGTCTACGAGCAGTACTTC. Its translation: CASSKQGAVYEQYF.